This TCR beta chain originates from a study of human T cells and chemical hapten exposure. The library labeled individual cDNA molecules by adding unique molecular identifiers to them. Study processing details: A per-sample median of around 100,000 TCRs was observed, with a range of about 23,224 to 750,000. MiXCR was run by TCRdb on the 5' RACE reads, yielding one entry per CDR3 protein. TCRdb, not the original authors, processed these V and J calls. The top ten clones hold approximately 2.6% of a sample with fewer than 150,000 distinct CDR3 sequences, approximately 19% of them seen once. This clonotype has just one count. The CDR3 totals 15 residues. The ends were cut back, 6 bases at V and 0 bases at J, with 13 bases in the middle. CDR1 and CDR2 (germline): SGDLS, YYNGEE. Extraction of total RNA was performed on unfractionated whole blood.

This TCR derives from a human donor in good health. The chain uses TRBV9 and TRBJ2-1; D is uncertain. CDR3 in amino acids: CASTPTRSSYNEQFF. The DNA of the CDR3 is TGTGCCAGCACCCCAACCCGGAGCTCCTACAATGAGCAGTTCTTC.